The entry below gives a single T cell receptor (beta chain) sequence along with its context. Profiling relied on immunoSEQ multiplex PCR, and the TCRdb table lists in-frame clones only, not all of them. The sample has 140,000 to 150,000 clones; around nine tenths are singletons. V lost 8 bases, J lost 6 bases, and 22 bases lay in between. This CDR3 spans 15 amino acids. Germline CDR1 MGHDK, CDR2 SYGVNS. The data derive from a study of T cell responses to AZD1222 COVID-19 vaccine. The chain links TRBV25-1 to TRBJ1-1; no definite D call. The sample was peripheral blood, taken on day 0 of AZD1222 vaccination. This sequence was found in an adult in good health. In DNA, the CDR3 is TGTGCCAGCGGCCCATGGGGAGCCAGCACCCCTGAAGCTTTCTTT. Translating it yields CASGPWGASTPEAFF.